Below, 22 T cell receptor beta chains from the same sample are listed, as sequenced in a study of cytomegalovirus exposure and HLA in healthy donors. Data came from immunoSEQ multiplex PCR; TCRdb stores just in-frame clones and leaves some out. Of around 220,000 clones listed, around 90% are singletons. Sequenced: PBMCs. Source of these receptors: a woman between 18 and 29 years old in good health and CMV-seronegative.

This clone was observed a handful of times. CDR3: CASSVQGGTGELFF. CDR3 in DNA: TGTGCCAGCAGTGTGCAGGGAGGCACCGGGGAGCTGTTTTTT. V is TRBV6-4 and J is TRBJ2-2, with D perhaps matching TRBD2 (6 bases). The germline gives CDR1 MRHNA, CDR2 SNTAGT. The CDR3 is made up of 14 amino acids. V gave up 4 bases and J gave up 4 bases, with 10 bases separating them.

On this clone: The same CDR3 can be traced to other DNA sequences in this sample. The CDR3 loop is CASSPGQGRGEQYF. In DNA, the CDR3 is TGTGCCAGCTCACCCGGACAGGGTCGGGGCGAGCAGTACTTC. The chain links TRBV18 to TRBJ2-7; 8 bases match TRBD1. Unmatched junction bases numbered 7, after V lost 3 bases and J lost 6 bases. The CDR3 spans 14 residues. Germline CDR1 KGHSH, CDR2 LQKENI.

The J gene is TRBJ2-7, the V gene TRBV11-2, with 9 bases matching TRBD2. This CDR3 has 19 amino acids. The V segment lost 3 bases and the J segment 4 bases; nucleotides outside the gene matches: 19. Germline loops: CDR1 SGHAT, CDR2 FQNNGV. DNA of the CDR3: TGTGCCAGCAGCTTCGCCCCCCCTTACTTTAGCGGGAGCAGGTACGAGCAGTACTTC. Protein sequence: CASSFAPPYFSGSRYEQYF.

The chain links TRBV10-2 to TRBJ2-2; 11 bases map to TRBD2. The germline V gene has CDR1 WSHSY and CDR2 SAAADI. The CDR3 is made up of 19 amino acids. V shed 0 bases, J shed 5 bases, and the junction held 11 bases outside the gene matches. The CDR3 reads CASSESQLAGARITGELFF. DNA for the CDR3: TGCGCCAGCAGTGAGTCGCAACTAGCGGGGGCGAGGATAACCGGGGAGCTGTTTTTT.

This clone appeared many times. The chain recombines TRBV4-2 with TRBJ1-1; D is perhaps TRBD1 (5 bases). Trimming took 1 base from V and 2 from J, leaving 11 bases between them. Germline loops: CDR1 LGHNA, CDR2 YNFKEQ. CDR3 size: 15 residues. The DNA for the CDR3 is TGTGCCAGCAGCCAAGCGGAGGGACGAAACACTGAAGCTTTCTTT. Translated: CASSQAEGRNTEAFF.

The chain has TRBV4-2 and TRBJ1-4; TRBD1 matches at 9 bases. Germline values: CDR1 LGHNA, CDR2 YNFKEQ. Trimming at V came to 4 bases and at J to 4 bases, leaving 4 bases not matched to a gene. This CDR3 has 15 residues. CDR3 coding DNA: TGTGCCAGCAGCCCCAGGACAGGGGTTAATGAAAAACTGTTTTTT. It yields the protein CASSPRTGVNEKLFF.

The V and J genes are TRBV5-4 and TRBJ2-1, with D perhaps TRBD1 (6 bases). This CDR3 has 15 residues. In germline, CDR1 is SGHNT, CDR2 YYREEE (reference sequence). V shed 4 bases and J shed 5 bases, with 16 bases lying between them. This CDR3 is CASSTEPGQNNEQFF. The CDR3 nucleotides are TGTGCCAGCAGCACTGAACCCGGACAGAACAATGAGCAGTTCTTC.

V is TRBV4-1 and J is TRBJ2-3, with unresolved D. The CDR3 is 17 residues long. Per the germline V gene, CDR1 is MGHRA and CDR2 is YSYEKL. V gave up 1 base and J gave up 7 bases, with 21 bases separating them. CDR3 sequence reads: CASSQVVVRSLRYTQYF. As DNA, the CDR3 is TGCGCCAGCAGCCAAGTGGTTGTGCGGTCCCTAAGGTATACGCAGTATTTT.

The chain's CDR3 is CASSLVAQVYGYTF. In DNA form, the CDR3 reads TGTGCCAGCAGCTTAGTCGCTCAGGTCTATGGCTACACCTTC. The chain employs TRBV11-2 and TRBJ1-2; no definite D call. This CDR3 comprises 14 residues. Germline CDR1 reads SGHAT; CDR2 reads FQNNGV. Trimming pared 1 base from V and 4 bases from J, leaving 10 bases between.

V and J are TRBV9 and TRBJ2-1; TRBD2 matches 8 bases. The CDR3 covers 16 residues. CDR1 and CDR2 from the germline V gene are SGDLS and YYNGEE. V lost 3 bases and J lost 4; bases outside the gene matches: 9. CDR3 DNA: TGTGCCAGCAGCGCCGCAGCGGGAGCGGGATACAATGAGCAGTTCTTC. The encoded protein is CASSAAAGAGYNEQFF.

The chain has TRBV7-9 and TRBJ2-5; tentatively, D is TRBD2 (6 bases). Trimming cost V 0 bases and J 4 bases, with 9 bases left between them. Germline V gene sequence: CDR1 SEHNR, CDR2 FQNEAQ (reference sequence). The CDR3 covers 14 residues. CDR3: CASSLAGLLETQYF. The CDR3 bases are TGTGCCAGCAGCTTAGCGGGACTTTTAGAGACCCAGTACTTC.

V is TRBV23-1 and J is TRBJ1-1, with 10 bases matching TRBD1. Being an ORF, TRBV23-1 has a function that is uncertain. V gave up 4 bases and J gave up 7 bases; unmatched junction bases: 6. The CDR3 contains 14 residues. CDR3 residues: CASSRRGQGDEAFF. The CDR3 bases are TGCGCCAGCAGTCGCCGAGGACAGGGGGATGAAGCTTTCTTT.

V usage is TRBV14 and J usage is TRBJ1-1, with D possibly being TRBD1 (6 bases). The length of the CDR3 is 13 residues. Between the trimmed V and J ends, which lost 0 bases and 10 bases, there was a span of 12 bases. Germline CDR1 is SGHDN and CDR2 is FVKESK. The CDR3 sequence: CASSQERTGSAFF. CDR3 coding DNA: TGTGCCAGCAGCCAAGAACGTACAGGGTCAGCTTTCTTT. The full variable domain, in which reference TRBV14 and TRBJ1-1 provide the parts outside the CDR3, is EAGVTQFPSHSVIEKGQTVTLRCDPISGHDNLYWYRRVMGKEIKFLLHFVKESKQDESGMPNNRFLAERTGGTYSTLKVQPAELEDSGVYFCASSQERTGSAFFGQGTRLTVV.

By share, this clone ranks as medium-sized. The V call is TRBV28, the J call TRBJ2-5, with D possibly matching TRBD1 (5 bases). Looked up from germline, CDR1 is MDHEN and CDR2 is SYDVKM. The CDR3 loop spans 16 amino acids. V was clipped by 2 bases and J by 0 bases, with 13 bases between them. The CDR3 DNA reads as TGTGCCAGCAGTTTAAAGGGGTCGACAGACCAAGAGACCCAGTACTTC. Protein sequence: CASSLKGSTDQETQYF.

This chain links TRBV4-1 with TRBJ1-2; D is ambiguous. The V and J ends lost 9 bases and 5 bases respectively, with 16 bases between them. The CDR3 covers 13 residues. Germline V gene lookup returns CDR1 MGHRA and CDR2 YSYEKL. The CDR3 is CASSEGRRYGYTF. The CDR3 nucleotides are TGCGCCAGTAGTGAGGGTCGTCGGTATGGCTACACCTTC.

DNA of the CDR3: TGTGCCAGCAGCGTAGGTCACAGGGAGGGCAATGAGCAGTTCTTC. Protein sequence: CASSVGHREGNEQFF. The chain has TRBV9 and TRBJ2-1, with a tentative D call TRBD2 (7 bases). The CDR3 has 15 amino acids. Germline V gene data show CDR1 as SGDLS and CDR2 as YYNGEE. Between the trimmed V and J ends, which lost 0 bases and 6 bases, there was a span of 13 bases.

A note on this clone: A much larger clone is a single base away; this may be a read error. This chain connects TRBV27 to TRBJ1-5; 9 bases line up with TRBD1. The germline gives CDR1 MNHEY, CDR2 SMNVEV (reference sequence). The CDR3 extends over 14 amino acids. Trimming took 6 bases from V and 6 from J; bases not matched to a gene: 6. The CDR3 sequence is CASSQGQGGQPQHF. CDR3 in DNA: TGTGCCAGCAGCCAGGGACAGGGTGGTCAGCCCCAGCATTTT.

The J gene is TRBJ2-7, the V gene TRBV7-8; 7 bases agree with TRBD2. Germline trimming cut 1 base from V and 2 bases from J; bases unmatched to any gene: 5. The CDR3 is 15 amino acids. Looked up from germline, CDR1 is SGHVS and CDR2 is FQNEAQ. The CDR3 bases are TGTGCCAGCAGCTTAGACGGGGGGTCTGCCTACGAGCAGTACTTC. This sequence encodes CASSLDGGSAYEQYF. Based on the CDR3 plus reference TRBV7-8 and TRBJ2-7, the full variable domain is GAGVSQSPRYKVAKRGQDVALRCDPISGHVSLFWYQQALGQGPEFLTYFQNEAQLDKSGLPSDRFFAERPEGSVSTLKIQRTQQEDSAVYLCASSLDGGSAYEQYFGPGTRLTVT.

The chain uses TRBV5-8 and TRBJ1-5, with D unresolved. CDR1 SGHTS and CDR2 YDEGEE come from the germline V gene. This CDR3 comprises 15 residues. V was trimmed by 0 bases and J by 8 bases, leaving 15 bases between them. The CDR3 reads CASSLESGSGEPQHF. CDR3 DNA: TGTGCCAGCAGCTTGGAAAGCGGGTCTGGAGAGCCCCAGCATTTT.

Only a few counts were recorded for this clone. The chain links TRBV7-8 to TRBJ2-7, with 7 bases fitting TRBD2. The V segment lost 8 bases and the J segment 3 bases; nucleotides outside the gene matches: 1. The CDR3 runs to 11 residues. Germline CDR1 reads SGHVS; CDR2 reads FQNEAQ. CDR3 loop: CASGDYYEQYF. The CDR3 nucleotides are TGTGCCAGCGGGGACTACTACGAGCAGTACTTC.

CDR3 sequence (DNA): TGTGCCAGCAGCTTGAATGAGCAGTTCTTC. This codes for CASSLNEQFF. This chain links TRBV28 with TRBJ2-1; no reliable D call. Trimming took 6 bases from V and 7 from J, leaving 4 bases between them. CDR3 length: 10 amino acids. From germline, CDR1 is MDHEN and CDR2 SYDVKM.

V usage is TRBV7-9 and J usage is TRBJ2-7; 7 bases fit TRBD1. Trimming cost V 6 bases and J 6 bases; bases outside gene matches: 8. Germline V gene lookup returns CDR1 SEHNR and CDR2 FQNEAQ (reference sequence). CDR3 length: 13 residues. CDR3 sequence (DNA): TGTGCCAGCAGTCTCACAGGGGATCGCGAGCAGTACTTC. Encoded protein: CASSLTGDREQYF.